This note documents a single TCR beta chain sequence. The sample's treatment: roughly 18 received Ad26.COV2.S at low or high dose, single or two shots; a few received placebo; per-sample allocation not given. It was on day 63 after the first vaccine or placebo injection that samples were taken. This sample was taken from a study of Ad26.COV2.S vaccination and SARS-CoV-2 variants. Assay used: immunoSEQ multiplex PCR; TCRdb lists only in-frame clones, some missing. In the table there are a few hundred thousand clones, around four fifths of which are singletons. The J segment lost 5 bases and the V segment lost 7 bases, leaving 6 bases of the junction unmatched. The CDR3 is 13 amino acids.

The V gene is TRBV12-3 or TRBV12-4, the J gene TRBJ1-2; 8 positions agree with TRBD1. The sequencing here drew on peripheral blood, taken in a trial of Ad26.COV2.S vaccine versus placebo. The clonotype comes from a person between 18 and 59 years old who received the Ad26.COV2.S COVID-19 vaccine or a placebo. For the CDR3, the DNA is TGTGCCAGCACCTACAGGGGGAAGTATGGCTACACCTTC. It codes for CASTYRGKYGYTF.